Here is one T cell receptor (beta chain) with its context. As originally analysed: Researchers report that nucleated cell counts were estimated from reference gene primer amplification. This table comes from immunoSEQ multiplex PCR, and its TCRdb copy is limited to in-frame clones, with some not included. D and trimming come from the DNA, and the V and J calls and clone size come from that table. The sample records roughly 120,000 clones, approximately 85% being singletons. Germline CDR1 and CDR2: SQVTM and ANQGSEA. J was trimmed by 1 base and V by 7 bases; bases with no gene match: 6. The CDR3 is 13 residues long. These data are taken from a study of blood T cell repertoires in COVID-19. Study context: The samples span acute and convalescent COVID-19 from the United States, Italy and Spain.

The TCR was taken from a woman aged 55-70 years with acute or convalescent COVID-19. This rearrangement joins TRBV29-1 to TRBJ1-1; TRBD1 aligns across 7 bases. The sequencing sample was made of peripheral blood. CDR3 in amino acids: CSARQGTNTEAFF. For the CDR3, the DNA is TGCAGCGCCCGACAGGGAACGAACACTGAAGCTTTCTTT.